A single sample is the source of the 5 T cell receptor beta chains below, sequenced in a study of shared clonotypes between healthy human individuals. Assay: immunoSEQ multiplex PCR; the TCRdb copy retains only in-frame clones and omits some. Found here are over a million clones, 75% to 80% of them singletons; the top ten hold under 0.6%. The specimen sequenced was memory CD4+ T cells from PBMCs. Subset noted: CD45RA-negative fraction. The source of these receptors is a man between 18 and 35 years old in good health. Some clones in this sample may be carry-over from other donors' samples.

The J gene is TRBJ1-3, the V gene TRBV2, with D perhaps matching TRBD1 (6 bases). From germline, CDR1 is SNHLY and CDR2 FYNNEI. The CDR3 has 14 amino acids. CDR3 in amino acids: CAGGGISAGNTIYF. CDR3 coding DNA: TGTGCGGGAGGGGGGATATCAGCTGGAAACACCATATATTTT.

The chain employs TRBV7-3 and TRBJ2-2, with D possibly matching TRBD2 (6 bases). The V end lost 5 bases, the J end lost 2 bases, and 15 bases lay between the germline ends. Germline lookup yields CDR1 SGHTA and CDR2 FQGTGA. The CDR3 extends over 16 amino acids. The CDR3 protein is CASSVYGTFNTGELFF. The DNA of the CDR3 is TGTGCCAGCAGCGTTTATGGGACTTTTAACACCGGGGAGCTGTTTTTT.

The CDR3 reads CASSPGTVEAYEQYF. CDR3 nucleotide sequence: TGTGCCAGCTCACCTGGGACAGTAGAGGCCTACGAGCAGTACTTC. The V gene is TRBV18, the J gene TRBJ2-7, with 7 bases identical to TRBD1. Trimming cost V 3 bases and J 2 bases; bases outside gene matches: 7. The CDR3 is 15 amino acids. Germline V gene lookup returns CDR1 KGHSH and CDR2 LQKENI.

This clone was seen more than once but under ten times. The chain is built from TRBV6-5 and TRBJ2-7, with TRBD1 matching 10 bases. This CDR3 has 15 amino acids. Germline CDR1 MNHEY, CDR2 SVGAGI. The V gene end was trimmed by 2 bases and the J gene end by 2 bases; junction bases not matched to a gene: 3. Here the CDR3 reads CASSYRDRGPYEQYF. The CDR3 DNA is TGTGCCAGCAGTTACCGGGACAGGGGCCCCTACGAGCAGTACTTC.

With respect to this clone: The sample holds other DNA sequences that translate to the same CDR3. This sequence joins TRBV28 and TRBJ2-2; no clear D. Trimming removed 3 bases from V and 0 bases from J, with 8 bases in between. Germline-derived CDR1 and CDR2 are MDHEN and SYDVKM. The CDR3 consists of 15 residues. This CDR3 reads CASSLGLANTGELFF. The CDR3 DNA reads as TGTGCCAGCAGTTTGGGCCTGGCGAACACCGGGGAGCTGTTTTTT.